This T cell receptor (beta chain) derives from a study of T cells in Graves' hyperthyroidism and ophthalmopathy. Reasons for excluding patients were uncontrolled infection, other autoimmune disease, pregnancy or lactation. Cells are PBMCs isolated from more than 8.5 ml of fresh blood. The CDR3 sequence is 12 residues long. V lost 2 bases to trimming and J lost 4 bases, with 6 bases between them. From germline, CDR1 is LGHNA and CDR2 YSLEER. RNA transcripts yielded amplified TCR beta CDR3 regions. During a first-round RT-PCR of the TCR CDR3, the HTBI primer set was used. TCRdb ran MiXCR on the multiplex PCR reads and lists one entry per CDR3 protein. The data hold a few hundred thousand distinct CDR3 sequences, with approximately 17% observed a single time. To note about this clonotype: What it binds is not known.

Broader study findings: Most clonotypes expanded in the thyroid (above 0.001) were also present in blood.

The TCR was taken from a woman in her sixties or seventies with Graves' ophthalmopathy. Sequencing was carried out using blood. The V gene is TRBV4-3, the J gene TRBJ2-7, with D possibly matching TRBD1 (5 bases). As DNA, the CDR3 is TGCGCCAGCAGCCAATCAGGGTACGAGCAGTACTTC. Protein: CASSQSGYEQYF.